These 5 T cell receptor beta chains share one sample of origin, sequenced in a study of T cell changes during pregnancy in multiple sclerosis. Assay: immunoSEQ multiplex PCR; the TCRdb copy retains only in-frame clones and omits some. The sample lists about 120,000 clones; 80% to 95% were seen once. The sample consisted of peripheral blood, taken in the third trimester of pregnancy. Receptor source: a female donor with multiple sclerosis, enrolled in a pregnancy study.

V and J are TRBV19 and TRBJ2-4, with D tentatively TRBD2 (5 bases). In germline, CDR1 is LNHDA, CDR2 SQIVND (reference sequence). The CDR3 length is 16 residues. Trimming cost V 4 bases and J 0 bases, with 13 bases left between them. As DNA, the CDR3 is TGTGCCAGTAGTAGCTCGAGGGTAGGAGCCAAAAACATTCAGTACTTC. Residues: CASSSSRVGAKNIQYF.

The gene calls are TRBV27 and TRBJ2-3; 12 positions agree with TRBD2. In germline, CDR1 is MNHEY, CDR2 SMNVEV (reference sequence). Trimming removed 3 bases from V and 3 bases from J; junction bases left unmatched: 16. There are 20 residues in the CDR3. The CDR3 region is CASSFVILAGGPGVTDTQYF. The CDR3 coding sequence is TGTGCCAGCAGTTTTGTAATTCTAGCGGGAGGGCCGGGGGTGACAGATACGCAGTATTTT.

This chain joins TRBV10-2 and TRBJ1-3; TRBD1 matches at 9 bases. CDR1 WSHSY and CDR2 SAAADI come from the germline V gene. CDR3 length equals 17 residues. V dropped 4 bases and J dropped 1; count of bases not matched to a gene: 8. As DNA, the CDR3 is TGCGCCAGCAGTGCGGGGACAGGGTATTCATCTGGAAACACCATATATTTT. It codes for CASSAGTGYSSGNTIYF.

The chain couples TRBV2 to TRBJ2-7, with a weak D call TRBD1 (6 bases). The germline gives CDR1 SNHLY, CDR2 FYNNEI. This CDR3 is 13 amino acids long. With 2 bases removed from V and 2 bases from J, the gap between germline ends came to 7 bases. DNA of the CDR3: TGTGCCAGCAGTGAAACAGGGACCTACGAGCAGTACTTC. Translation: CASSETGTYEQYF.

This clone was found many times. The chain joins TRBV7-8 to TRBJ2-2; 7 bases agree with TRBD2. Germline V CDR1 and CDR2: SGHVS, FQNEAQ. The CDR3 consists of 14 residues. After removal of 5 bases from V and 4 bases from J, the junction contained 4 bases not matched to a gene. CDR3 DNA: TGTGCCAGCAGCCCCACTAGCGCCACCGGGGAGCTGTTTTTT. Translating gives CASSPTSATGELFF.